This T cell receptor beta chain was recovered during a study of blood T cells in healthy people across ages. Study overall: Per two T cells, template switching captured roughly one barcoded beta molecule.

At least 6.5 million PBMCs were isolated per sample. For the second PCR, which ran for roughly 6 to 12 cycles, a sample-barcoded 5' primer and a J-beta primer mix were used. TCRdb independently ran MiXCR on the 5' RACE reads; one entry per CDR3 protein. This sample has about a million distinct CDR3 sequences, with 35% to 40% found just once. This CDR3 region has 13 residues. Trimming cost V 5 bases and J 4 bases, with 11 bases left between them. CDR1 SEHNR and CDR2 FQNEAQ come from the germline V gene (reference sequence). The chain couples TRBV7-9 to TRBJ1-2, with TRBD1 as a possible D gene (6 bases). The sequence was obtained from a man between 18 and 35 years old in good health. The material sequenced was blood. In DNA form, the CDR3 reads TGTGCCAGCAGCCCCCGACAGGCCTATGGCTACACCTTC. Protein sequence: CASSPRQAYGYTF.